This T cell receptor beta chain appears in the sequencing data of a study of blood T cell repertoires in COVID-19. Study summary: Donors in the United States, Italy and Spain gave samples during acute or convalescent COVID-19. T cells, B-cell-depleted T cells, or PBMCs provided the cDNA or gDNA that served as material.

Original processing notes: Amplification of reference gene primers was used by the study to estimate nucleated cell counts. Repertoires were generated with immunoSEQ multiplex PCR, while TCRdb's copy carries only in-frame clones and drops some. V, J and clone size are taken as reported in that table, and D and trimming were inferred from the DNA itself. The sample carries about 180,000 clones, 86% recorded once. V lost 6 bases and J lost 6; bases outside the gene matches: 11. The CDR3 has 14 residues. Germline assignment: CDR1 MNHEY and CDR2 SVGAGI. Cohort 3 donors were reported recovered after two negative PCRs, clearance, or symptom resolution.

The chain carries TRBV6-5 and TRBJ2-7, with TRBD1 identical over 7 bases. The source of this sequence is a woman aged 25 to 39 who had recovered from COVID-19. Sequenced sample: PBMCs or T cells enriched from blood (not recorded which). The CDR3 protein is CASRGTADSREQYF. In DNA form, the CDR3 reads TGTGCCAGCAGGGGGACAGCAGACAGTCGCGAGCAGTACTTC.